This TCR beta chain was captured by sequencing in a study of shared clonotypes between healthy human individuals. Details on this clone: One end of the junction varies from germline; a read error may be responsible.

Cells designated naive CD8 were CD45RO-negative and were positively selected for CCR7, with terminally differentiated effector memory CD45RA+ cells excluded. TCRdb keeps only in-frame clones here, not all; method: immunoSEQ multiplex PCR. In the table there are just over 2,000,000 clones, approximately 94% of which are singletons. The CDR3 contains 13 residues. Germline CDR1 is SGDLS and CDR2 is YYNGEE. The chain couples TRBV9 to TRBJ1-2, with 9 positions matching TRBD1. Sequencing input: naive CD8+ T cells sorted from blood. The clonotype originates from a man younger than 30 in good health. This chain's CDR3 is CASSPSSGTGSSF. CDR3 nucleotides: TGTGCCAGCAGCCCATCCTCCGGGACAGGGTCCTCCTTC.